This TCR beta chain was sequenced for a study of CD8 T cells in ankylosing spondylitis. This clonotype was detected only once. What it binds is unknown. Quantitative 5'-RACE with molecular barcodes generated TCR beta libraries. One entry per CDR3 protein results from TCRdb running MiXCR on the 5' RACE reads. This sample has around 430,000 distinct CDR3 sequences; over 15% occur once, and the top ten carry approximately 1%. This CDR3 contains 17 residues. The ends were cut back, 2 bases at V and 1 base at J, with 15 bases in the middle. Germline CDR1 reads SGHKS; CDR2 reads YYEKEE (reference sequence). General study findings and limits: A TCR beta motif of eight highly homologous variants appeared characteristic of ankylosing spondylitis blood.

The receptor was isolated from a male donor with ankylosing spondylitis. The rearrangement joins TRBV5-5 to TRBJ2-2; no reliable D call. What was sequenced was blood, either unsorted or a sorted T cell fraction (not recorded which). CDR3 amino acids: CASSLLSEQLNTGELFF. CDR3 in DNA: TGTGCCAGCAGCTTACTCTCGGAACAATTGAACACCGGGGAGCTGTTTTTT.